This TCR beta chain was recovered during a study of blood T cell repertoires in COVID-19. As for the study in general: Collection of acute and convalescent COVID-19 samples took place in the United States, Italy and Spain. T cells, B-cell-depleted T cells, or PBMCs provided the cDNA or gDNA that served as material.

Unmatched junction bases numbered 4, after V lost 0 bases and J lost 5 bases. The germline CDR1 and CDR2 sequences are SGDLS and YYNGEE. The CDR3 runs 14 residues. Per the original methods: It was from reference gene primer amplification that nucleated cell counts were estimated. Data came from immunoSEQ multiplex PCR; TCRdb stores just in-frame clones and leaves some out. D and trimming come from the DNA, and the V and J calls and clone size come from that table. The data contain roughly 56,000 clones, about 90% of them seen just once; the ten biggest clones take up approximately 15%. The chain carries TRBV9 and TRBJ2-5, with 7 bases identical to TRBD1. Sequences were obtained from peripheral blood. The receptor was derived from a human donor in a cohort sampled during active COVID-19. In DNA form, the CDR3 reads TGTGCCAGCAGCGTAGACAGGGGATGGGAGACCCAGTACTTC. Translating it yields CASSVDRGWETQYF.